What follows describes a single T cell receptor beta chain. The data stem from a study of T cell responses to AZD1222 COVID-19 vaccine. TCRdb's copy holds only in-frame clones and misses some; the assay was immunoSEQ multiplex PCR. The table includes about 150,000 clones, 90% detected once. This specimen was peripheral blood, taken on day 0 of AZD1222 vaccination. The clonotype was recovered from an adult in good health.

CDR3 bases: TGTGCCAGCTCATCATCTCAGGGCGGAGGCAATCAGCCCCAGCATTTT. Its protein product is CASSSSQGGGNQPQHF. V and J are TRBV18 and TRBJ1-5; possible D gene TRBD1, 5 bases. CDR1 is KGHSH and CDR2 is LQKENI in the germline V gene. The CDR3 covers 16 residues. V was trimmed by 5 bases and J by 2 bases, leaving 16 bases between them.